A selection of T cell receptor beta chains follows, all from one sample in a study of cytotoxic CD8 clonotypes in ibrutinib-treated CLL. Method: immunoSEQ multiplex PCR; TCRdb's copy keeps in-frame clones and lacks some. The repertoire holds about 68,000 clones, with 90% as singletons. The input for sequencing was PBMCs, taken after 12 months of ibrutinib treatment. Receptor source: a human donor with chronic lymphocytic leukemia. CDR3s include the opening cysteine and the closing phenylalanine or tryptophan. Each record gives: clone size, V gene, CDR3 protein. A clone size is listed for some rows: how often the clone was seen (once, few, many), or a class if it is expanded.

abundance: .
v_gene: TRBV11-2
CDR3aa: CASSPRDRGNNEQFF

abundance: .
v_gene: TRBV30
CDR3aa: CAWSVKFRAGEYGYTF

abundance: .
v_gene: TRBV19
CDR3aa: CASSIGGEDTDTQYF

abundance: .
v_gene: TRBV29-1
CDR3aa: CSVGGQENTEAFF

abundance: once
v_gene: TRBV6-5
CDR3aa: CASKRGTGNTIYF

abundance: .
v_gene: TRBV7-9
CDR3aa: CASTPDLSSYNEQFF

abundance: once
v_gene: TRBV27
CDR3aa: CASSLNPGPDRYTEAFF

abundance: few
v_gene: TRBV19
CDR3aa: CASSIVNRGNQPQHF

abundance: .
v_gene: TRBV28
CDR3aa: CASSPYSGTGLRKLFF

abundance: .
v_gene: TRBV6-6
CDR3aa: CASSYSIALAGYEQYF

abundance: .
v_gene: TRBV30
CDR3aa: CAWIPLTGRWETQYF

abundance: .
v_gene: TRBV6-5
CDR3aa: CASSDRGPYEQYF

abundance: once
v_gene: TRBV12-2
CDR3aa: CASRKRSPSGKGAGELFF

abundance: .
v_gene: TRBV25-1
CDR3aa: CASSESGGTYTDTQYF

abundance: .
v_gene: TRBV19
CDR3aa: CASRLLDRDTGELFF

abundance: .
v_gene: TRBV10-3
CDR3aa: CATQGVAEAFF

abundance: .
v_gene: TRBV12-5
CDR3aa: CASGFPGQGDNGELFF

abundance: once
v_gene: TRBV4-1
CDR3aa: CASSQEALSSGNTIYF

abundance: .
v_gene: TRBV6-6
CDR3aa: CASIHTGANQPQHF

abundance: .
v_gene: TRBV5-8
CDR3aa: CASSSLWVEGEKLFF

abundance: .
v_gene: TRBV6-1
CDR3aa: CASSDWGSPRGETQYF

abundance: .
v_gene: TRBV19
CDR3aa: CASSKQPGQETYGYTF

abundance: .
v_gene: TRBV29-1
CDR3aa: CSVTPPGGSTDTQYF

abundance: .
v_gene: TRBV7-9
CDR3aa: CASSLQSGFLGAGGYEQYF

abundance: .
v_gene: TRBV27
CDR3aa: CASSTYRGLSYEQYF

abundance: .
v_gene: TRBV6-5
CDR3aa: CASSWTSGRGYNEQFF

abundance: once
v_gene: TRBV25-1
CDR3aa: CASPRGAKGNTIYF

abundance: .
v_gene: TRBV6-1
CDR3aa: CASSERDRRGYTF

abundance: once
v_gene: TRBV10-3
CDR3aa: CAISDPGTPNTEAFF

abundance: .
v_gene: TRBV19
CDR3aa: CASSLQGPDNQPQHF

abundance: .
v_gene: TRBV7-2
CDR3aa: CASSSDSNQPQHF